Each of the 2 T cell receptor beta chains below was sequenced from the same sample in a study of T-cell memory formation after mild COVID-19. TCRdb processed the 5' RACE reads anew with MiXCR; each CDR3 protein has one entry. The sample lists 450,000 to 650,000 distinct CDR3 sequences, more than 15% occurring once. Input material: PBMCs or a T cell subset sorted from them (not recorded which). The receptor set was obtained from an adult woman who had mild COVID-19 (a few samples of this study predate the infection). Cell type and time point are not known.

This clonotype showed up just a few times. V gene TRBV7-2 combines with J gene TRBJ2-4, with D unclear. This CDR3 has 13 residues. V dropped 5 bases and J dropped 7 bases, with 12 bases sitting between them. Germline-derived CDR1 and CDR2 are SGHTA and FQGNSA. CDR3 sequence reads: CASSRPSVNIQYF. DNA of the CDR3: TGTGCCAGCAGCCGCCCATCAGTGAACATTCAGTACTTC.

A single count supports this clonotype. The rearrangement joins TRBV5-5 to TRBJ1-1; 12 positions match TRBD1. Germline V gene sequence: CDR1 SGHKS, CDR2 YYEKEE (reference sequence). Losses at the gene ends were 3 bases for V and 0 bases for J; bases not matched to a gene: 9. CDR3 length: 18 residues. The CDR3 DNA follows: TGTGCCAGCAGCTGGGGACAGGGGGCGGTTGGTTTGAACACTGAAGCTTTCTTT. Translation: CASSWGQGAVGLNTEAFF.